This TCR beta chain was identified in a study of T cell repertoires in cytomegalovirus infection (dated by TCRdb to between 2018 and 2021). As for the study more broadly: Donor HLA type was relevant to the analysis, because carriage of CMV infection together with the matching HLA type was indicated by public TCR beta signatures.

General conclusions and limits of the study: In the ex vivo response, HLA-C-restricted CMV-specific TCR beta clonotypes were dominant, and in two of eight donors the single most frequent clonotype came from this HLA-C-restricted group. In both this cohort and an independent cohort of more than 350 donors, the cumulative frequency of public TCR beta family members distinguished carriers of CMV infection plus the relevant HLA type.

Sequencing was performed on an Illumina HiSeq 1500. TCRdb's own reprocessing of the public reads used fastp at Q25 and MiXCR and kept productive beta chains. Records with the same CDR3 protein are collapsed into one entry carrying the most frequent genes and DNA. This sample gives under 800,000 distinct CDR3 sequences in total; roughly 26% of them show up just once. In total, the top ten clones hold 8% of the sample. V is shortened by 1 base, J by 10 bases, and the region joining them spans 5 bases. Taken from the germline V gene, the CDR1 and CDR2 loops are SGHDN and FVKESK. The CDR3 contains 12 residues, cysteine and phenylalanine counted. Only the CDR3 portion is preserved as DNA: 36 bases, with reading frame beginning at the first base. As to this clonotype: Its antigen remains unidentified. No much larger clone exists at a distance of one base, and base qualities are not known.

Source material: CD8+ T cells from PBMCs. The sequence joins TRBV14 to TRBJ1-6, with no D gene named confidently. The receptor was isolated from a human donor in good health (CMV status not recorded). Some clones in this sample may be carry-over from other donors' samples. CDR3 protein: CASSQGSSPLHF. In nucleotide form, the sequence is TGTGCCAGCAGCCAAGGGTCATCACCCCTCCACTTT.